These 30 T cell receptor beta chains share one sample of origin, sequenced in a study of prognosis after radiotherapy for stage I lung cancer. Multiplex PCR in two rounds served to amplify TCR beta CDR3 from genomic DNA. Individual primers that were specific to each TRBV and TRBJ gene served in first-round PCR. In TCRdb, the multiplex PCR reads were re-called with MiXCR into one record per CDR3 protein. The repertoire holds 38,000 or so distinct CDR3 sequences, with approximately 25% as singletons. The sample consisted of PBMCs, taken before or after stereotactic body radiation therapy (not recorded which). The receptors were gathered from a donor at least 50 years old with non-small cell lung cancer.

This clonotype came up many times. The DNA for the CDR3 is TGTGCCAGCAGCCCACTTGGAGGACAGGCCTATTCACCCCTCCACTTT. Protein product: CASSPLGGQAYSPLHF. J is TRBJ1-6 and V is TRBV9, with 7 positions matching TRBD1. This CDR3 comprises 16 residues. Germline-derived CDR1 and CDR2 are SGDLS and YYNGEE. Unmatched junction bases numbered 12, after V lost 4 bases and J lost 8 bases. Full variable domain (missing parts from reference TRBV9 and TRBJ1-6): DSGVTQTPKHLITATGQRVTLRCSPRSGDLSVYWYQQSLDQGLQFLIQYYNGEERAKGNILERFSAQQFPDLHSELNLSSLELGDSALYFCASSPLGGQAYSPLHFGNGTRLTVT.

In this sample, this clonotype turned up many times. The chain combines TRBV12-3 or TRBV12-4 with TRBJ2-1; D unclear. The CDR3 runs 12 residues. Deletions cut 5 bases from V and 9 bases from J, with 11 bases between. As DNA, the CDR3 is TGTGCCAGCAGTCCTCGTGGTCGTGAGCAGTTCTTC. Amino acid sequence: CASSPRGREQFF.

Ten or more counts support this clonotype. The CDR3 here is CASRAGGISYEQYF. CDR3 DNA: TGTGCCAGCAGGGCCGGGGGCATCTCCTACGAGCAGTACTTC. The chain has TRBV28 and TRBJ2-7; D may be TRBD1 or TRBD2 (6 bases each). The CDR3 contains 14 residues. The V gene's germline CDR1 is MDHEN and CDR2 SYDVKM. V dropped 6 bases and J dropped 0 bases, with 12 bases sitting between them. The whole variable domain, remainder taken from reference TRBV28 and TRBJ2-7, is DVKVTQSSRYLVKRTGEKVFLECVQDMDHENMFWYRQDPGLGLRLIYFSYDVKMKEKGDIPEGYSVSREKKERFSLILESASTNQTSMYLCASRAGGISYEQYFGPGTRLTVT.

At least ten counts were recorded for this clonotype. CDR3 sequence reads: CSAASGNTDTQYF. The CDR3 nucleotides read TGCAGCGCGGCTAGCGGAAACACAGATACGCAGTATTTT. The rearrangement links TRBV29-1 to TRBJ2-3, with 7 positions matching TRBD2. Per germline, CDR1 SQVTM and CDR2 ANQGSEA. CDR3 size: 13 residues. With 7 bases clipped from V and 2 bases from J, the junction kept 6 bases outside the gene matches.

Remarks on this clonotype: Just one base apart from a much larger clone, this may be a read error. The J gene is TRBJ1-1, the V gene TRBV6-5, with TRBD1 matching over 10 bases. Germline-derived CDR1 and CDR2 are MNHEY and SVGAGI. The CDR3 covers 18 residues. V lost 6 bases, J lost 4 bases, and 17 bases stayed unmatched. The CDR3 DNA sequence: TGTGCCAGCAGCTACGTAGACGTGACAGGGGGCTCCGGCACTGAAGCTTTCTTT. Its translation is CASSYVDVTGGSGTEAFF.

This clonotype was observed many times. V usage is TRBV5-1 and J usage is TRBJ2-3, with D perhaps TRBD1 or TRBD2 (5 bases each). Germline lookup yields CDR1 SGHRS and CDR2 YFSETQ. Trimming stripped 1 base from V and 3 bases from J, with 12 bases between. The CDR3 is 15 amino acids. The CDR3, as DNA: TGCGCCAGCAGCTTGTCTGCCGGGACGACAGATACGCAGTATTTT. Translating gives CASSLSAGTTDTQYF.

At least ten counts were recorded for this clonotype. This rearrangement joins TRBV6-1 to TRBJ2-7; 9 bases agree with TRBD2. With V trimmed by 2 bases and J by 4 bases, 6 bases remained unmatched. Germline V gene sequence: CDR1 MNHNS, CDR2 SASEGT. The CDR3 loop spans 15 amino acids. CDR3 loop: CASSEHAGGPYEQYF. CDR3 sequence (DNA): TGTGCCAGCAGTGAACACGCGGGAGGGCCTTACGAGCAGTACTTC.

This clonotype has at least ten counts. The chain is built from TRBV12-3 or TRBV12-4 and TRBJ2-3; tentatively, D is TRBD1 (6 bases). V shed 6 bases and J shed 5 bases, with 21 bases lying between them. The CDR3 length is 16 residues. CDR3 DNA sequence: TGTGCCAGCAGACCACAAGGACAGAGGGGAAAAGATACGCAGTATTTT. Protein product: CASRPQGQRGKDTQYF.

In regard to this clonotype: Germline is not matched at one junction end, which may reflect a read error. V and J are TRBV12-3 or TRBV12-4 and TRBJ2-1, with D possibly matching TRBD2 (5 bases). The CDR3 runs 15 residues. The CDR3 reads CASSSDGGDHNDQFF. The CDR3 coding sequence is TGTGCCAGCAGTTCGGACGGAGGAGATCACAATGATCAGTTCTTC.

This clonotype was counted ten times or more. The V gene is TRBV7-2, the J gene TRBJ2-5; no firm D call. CDR1 SGHTA and CDR2 FQGNSA come from the germline V gene. The CDR3 is made up of 14 amino acids. Trimming cost V 2 bases and J 0 bases, with 7 bases left between them. DNA for the CDR3: TGTGCCAGCAGCTTAAGGCGGAACCAAGAGACCCAGTACTTC. Translation gives CASSLRRNQETQYF.

This clonotype was seen ten or more times. The chain couples TRBV27 to TRBJ1-5; D unclear. From germline, CDR1 is MNHEY and CDR2 SMNVEV (reference sequence). The CDR3 runs to 12 residues. The ends were cut back, 4 bases at V and 7 bases at J, with 8 bases in the middle. CDR3: CASSSSTQPQHF. The CDR3 nucleotides are TGTGCCAGCAGTTCCTCTACGCAGCCCCAGCATTTT.

For this clonotype: An end of the junction does not agree with germline; a read error may underlie this. This sequence joins TRBV5-1 and TRBJ1-1; TRBD1 is a possible D gene (6 bases). The CDR3 is 18 residues long. Germline CDR1 is SGHRS and CDR2 is YFSETQ. The CDR3 region has the DNA TGCGCCAGCAGCCGTCAGACAGGAACCACGACGCGCAACACTGAAGATTTCTTT. Translated, it gives CASSRQTGTTTRNTEDFF.

Worth noting for this clonotype: With a much larger clone just one base away, this may be a read error. This chain connects TRBV30 to TRBJ1-1; weak D call: TRBD1 (6 bases). The V end was cut by 5 bases, the J end by 4 bases, with 20 bases between. CDR1 is GTSNPN, CDR2 SVGIG, per germline (reference sequence). This CDR3 comprises 15 residues. CDR3 loop: CAWDGDTQLRTEAFF. CDR3 coding DNA: TGTGCCTGGGATGGGGACACACAGCTCCGCACTGAAGCTTTCTTT.

This clonotype came up a few times. A single base separates this from a much larger clone, so it may be a read error. The chain uses TRBV20-1 and TRBJ2-1; D may be TRBD2 (5 bases). Germline V lookup: CDR1 DFQATT, CDR2 SNEGSKA (reference sequence). The CDR3 covers 12 residues. For the CDR3, the DNA is TGCAGTGCTTCCCTTGACTACAGTGAGCAGTTCTTC. Protein product: CSASLDYSEQFF.

This clonotype is labeled as medium-sized. The chain uses TRBV20-1 and TRBJ2-7, with D unresolved. The germline CDR1 and CDR2 sequences are DFQATT and SNEGSKA (reference sequence). The CDR3 runs to 15 residues. Trimming shortened V by 2 bases and J by 0 bases, and 14 bases separated the two germline ends. This chain's CDR3 is CSARTTGLSSYEQYF. In DNA form, the CDR3 reads TGCAGTGCTAGAACGACGGGCCTAAGCTCCTACGAGCAGTACTTC.

V usage is TRBV7-3 and J usage is TRBJ2-2; D not certain. Germline values: CDR1 SGHTA, CDR2 FQGTGA. The CDR3 runs to 13 residues. Trimming removed 5 bases at V and 5 bases at J, with 9 bases between. The CDR3 DNA reads as TGTGCCAGCAGCCCTGGGCGGACCGGGGAGCTGTTTTTT. Residues: CASSPGRTGELFF. The full variable domain, its missing parts supplied by reference TRBV7-3 and TRBJ2-2, is GAGVSQTPSNKVTEKGKYVELRCDPISGHTALYWYRQSLGQGPEFLIYFQGTGAADDSGLPNDRFFAVRPEGSVSTLKIQRTERGDSAVYLCASSPGRTGELFFGEGSRLTVL.

Notes on this clonotype: A much more abundant neighbour one base away suggests this may be a read error. The conserved phenylalanine or tryptophan normally closing the CDR3 is absent here, so this likely arose from a read error. The chain has TRBV28 and TRBJ1-2, with 10 bases aligning to TRBD1. The CDR3 is 15 amino acids. V was pared by 1 base and J by 4 bases, with 3 bases of the junction left unmatched. CDR1 is MDHEN, CDR2 SYDVKM, per germline. CDR3 protein: CASSLLGQGTYGYTY. The CDR3 bases are TGTGCCAGCAGTTTATTGGGACAGGGGACCTATGGCTACACCTAC.

This clonotype has at least ten counts. This sequence joins TRBV24-1 and TRBJ1-2; D call uncertain. Germline CDR1 is KGHDR and CDR2 is SFDVKD. Trimming took 1 base from V and 2 from J, leaving 4 bases between them. The CDR3 covers 13 residues. CDR3 bases: TGTGCCACCAGTGATTTAGCCAACTATGGCTACACCTTC. Translation gives CATSDLANYGYTF.

This clonotype was picked up a small number of times. The chain employs TRBV24-1 and TRBJ2-1; no clear D. Germline values: CDR1 KGHDR, CDR2 SFDVKD. This CDR3 is 13 amino acids long. V shed 5 bases and J shed 12 bases, with 16 bases lying between them. CDR3: CATSGTFVSGQFF. The CDR3 DNA reads TGTGCCACCAGTGGCACTTTTGTAAGTGGGCAGTTCTTC.

Turning to this clonotype: A junction boundary mismatches the germline segment, possibly from a read error. The rearrangement links TRBV24-1 to TRBJ2-1, with a weak D call TRBD1 (5 bases). CDR1 is KGHDR and CDR2 is SFDVKD in the germline V gene. The CDR3 spans 14 residues. CDR3 protein: CAASDWQGLGEQFF. The CDR3 DNA is TGTGCCGCCAGTGATTGGCAGGGCTTAGGTGAGCAGTTCTTC.

As to this clonotype: With a much larger clone just one base away, this may be a read error. This sequence joins TRBV6-4 and TRBJ2-5; D gene uncertain. Germline V gene lookup returns CDR1 MRHNA and CDR2 SNTAGT. V was cut by 9 bases and J by 6 bases, with 14 bases left in between. This CDR3 is built from 12 residues. CDR3 in amino acids: CARRALVKTQYF. DNA for the CDR3: TGTGCCAGAAGGGCCCTGGTAAAGACCCAGTACTTC.

This clonotype appeared many times. V is TRBV19 and J is TRBJ1-5, with a possible D match to TRBD1 (5 bases). The ends were cut back, 4 bases at V and 1 base at J, with 14 bases in the middle. CDR3 length equals 16 residues. Per germline, CDR1 LNHDA and CDR2 SQIVND (reference sequence). Written as DNA, the CDR3 is TGTGCCAGTAGTACCAGGGCGGGGTCAAGCAATCAGCCCCAGCATTTT. Translated, it gives CASSTRAGSSNQPQHF.

There are many counts of this clonotype. V usage is TRBV28 and J usage is TRBJ1-2; D is ambiguous. Germline loops: CDR1 MDHEN, CDR2 SYDVKM. V dropped 3 bases and J dropped 2 bases, with 13 bases sitting between them. This CDR3 has 15 amino acids. The CDR3 DNA reads TGTGCCAGCAGTTTCTGGGCCCACAAGAACTATGGCTACACCTTC. Protein: CASSFWAHKNYGYTF.

This clonotype was picked up many times. The rearrangement links TRBV5-1 to TRBJ1-2, with a possible D match to TRBD1 (6 bases). Trimming took 7 bases from V and 4 from J, leaving 23 bases between them. CDR1 and CDR2 from the germline V gene are SGHRS and YFSETQ. The CDR3 consists of 16 residues. CDR3 nucleotides: TGCGCCAGCCCTGACGGGGACACATCTTACTTCTATGGCTACACCTTC. The encoded protein is CASPDGDTSYFYGYTF.

This clonotype is medium-sized in the sample. The V and J genes are TRBV5-1 and TRBJ2-2; TRBD2 agrees at 11 bases. V lost 0 bases, J lost 5 bases, and 0 bases stayed unmatched. The CDR3 spans 15 residues. Germline values: CDR1 SGHRS, CDR2 YFSETQ. The CDR3 DNA sequence: TGCGCCAGCAGCTTGGGGACTAGCGGGACCGGGGAGCTGTTTTTT. Residues: CASSLGTSGTGELFF.

In this sample, this clonotype turned up a few times. Since a much larger clone is just one base distant, this may be a read error. The chain is built from TRBV18 and TRBJ1-6; D gene unclear. V was clipped by 2 bases and J by 11 bases, with 19 bases between them. The germline gives CDR1 KGHSH, CDR2 LQKENI. This CDR3 contains 16 residues. The CDR3 DNA follows: TGTGCCAGCTCACCAATATCGCCCCCATGGGATCCACCCCTCCACTTT. Amino acid sequence: CASSPISPPWDPPLHF.

This clonotype was seen repeatedly, ten times or more. The V call is TRBV3-1, the J call TRBJ2-7; maybe TRBD1 (8 bases). The germline V gene encodes CDR1 LGHDT and CDR2 YNNKEL (reference sequence). The length of the CDR3 is 14 residues. Trimming took off 4 bases at V and 4 bases at J, with 14 bases between the two ends. The CDR3 DNA reads as TGTGCCAGCAGCCGCAGCGGGACAGGATACGAGCAGTACTTC. Translated: CASSRSGTGYEQYF.

In its sample, this clonotype was seen many times. CDR3 residues: CASSLEVTSGPTDTQYF. Here the CDR3 DNA reads TGCGCCAGCAGCTTGGAGGTCACTAGCGGGCCGACAGATACGCAGTATTTT. V usage is TRBV5-1 and J usage is TRBJ2-3, with 9 bases fitting TRBD2. The trim removed 0 bases at V and 3 bases at J, leaving 8 bases unmatched. Germline CDR1 and CDR2: SGHRS and YFSETQ. This CDR3 comprises 17 residues.

This clonotype was observed at least ten times. A read error may produce the germline difference seen at one junction end. The CDR3 DNA sequence: TGTGCCACCAGCAGAGATCTTCACACGGAAGCTTTCTTT. Its translation is CATSRDLHTEAFF. This rearrangement joins TRBV15 to TRBJ1-1; D call uncertain. This CDR3 has 13 residues. Germline V gives CDR1 LNHNV, CDR2 YYDKDF (reference sequence).

To note about this clonotype: This probably arose from a read error, given a far larger clone one base away. The chain uses TRBV6-2 or TRBV6-3 and TRBJ1-5; tentative D call: TRBD1 (5 bases). Germline loops: CDR1 MNHEY, CDR2 SVGEGT. The CDR3 sequence is 12 residues long. Trimming cost V 11 bases and J 5 bases, with 13 bases left between them. CDR3: CAGRSGHQPQHF. CDR3 DNA sequence: TGTGCCGGTCGATCGGGGCATCAGCCCCAGCATTTT.